This TCR beta chain was captured by sequencing in a study of blood T cell repertoires in COVID-19. Seattle enrolled patients during active infection and tracked them longitudinally. Some clones are missing from TCRdb's copy, which holds only in-frame ones; the method was immunoSEQ multiplex PCR. The data show 300,000 to 350,000 clones, about nine tenths seen once. Source material: peripheral blood. This TCR was recovered from a woman in her 30s with COVID-19, enrolled during active disease.

In DNA form, the CDR3 reads TGTGCCAGCAGGGAGGGCAGACAGGAGACCCAGTACTTC. Translating it yields CASREGRQETQYF. The genes are TRBV5-4 and TRBJ2-5; D might be TRBD2 (6 bases). CDR3 length: 13 amino acids. Germline assignment: CDR1 SGHNT and CDR2 YYREEE (reference sequence). Trimming stripped 5 bases from V and 5 bases from J, with 13 bases between.